The clone carrying this TCR beta chain was seen a handful of times. The data stem from a study of blood T cells in healthy people across ages. Germline V gene data show CDR1 as SGHTA and CDR2 as FQGNSA. The CDR3 has 15 amino acids. The junction had 4 bases not matched to a gene; V was cut back by 1 base and J by 4 bases. Sample-barcoded 5' priming and a J-beta primer mix drove a second PCR of 7 to 11 cycles. Via MiXCR, TCRdb re-called the 5' RACE reads, giving one row per CDR3 protein. The sample shows about 2 million distinct CDR3 sequences, less than 50% of them seen only once. The sequenced sample consisted of blood. V is TRBV7-2 and J is TRBJ2-4; 7 nucleotides align to TRBD1. The clonotype was recovered from a woman in her 40s in good health. The CDR3 sequence: CASSLVGTEKNIQYF. The CDR3 coding sequence is TGTGCCAGCAGCTTAGTCGGGACAGAAAAAAACATTCAGTACTTC.